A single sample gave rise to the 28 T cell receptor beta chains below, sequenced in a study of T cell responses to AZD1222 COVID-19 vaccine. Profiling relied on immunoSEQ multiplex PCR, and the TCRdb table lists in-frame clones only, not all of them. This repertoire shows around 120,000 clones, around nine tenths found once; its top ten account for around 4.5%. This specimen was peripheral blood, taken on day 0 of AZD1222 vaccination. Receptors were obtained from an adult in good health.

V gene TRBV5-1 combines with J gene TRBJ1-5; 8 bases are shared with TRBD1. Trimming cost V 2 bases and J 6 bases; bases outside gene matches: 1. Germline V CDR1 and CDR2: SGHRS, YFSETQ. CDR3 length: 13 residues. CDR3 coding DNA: TGCGCCAGCAGCTTACAGGGGGGTCAGCCCCAGCATTTT. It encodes CASSLQGGQPQHF. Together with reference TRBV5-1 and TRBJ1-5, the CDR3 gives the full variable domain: KAGVTQTPRYLIKTRGQQVTLSCSPISGHRSVSWYQQTPGQGLQFLFEYFSETQRNKGNFPGRFSGRQFSNSRSEMNVSTLELGDSALYLCASSLQGGQPQHFGDGTRLSIL.

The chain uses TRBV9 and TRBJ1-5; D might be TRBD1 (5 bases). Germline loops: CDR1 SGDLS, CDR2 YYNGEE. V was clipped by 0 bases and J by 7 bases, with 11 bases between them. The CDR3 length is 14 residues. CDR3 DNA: TGTGCCAGCAGCGTAGGGGCAGGGCGGCAGCCCCAGCATTTT. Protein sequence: CASSVGAGRQPQHF.

The DNA of the CDR3 is TGTGCCAGCAGCTTAGTGGGGCCCCTGGGCACTGAAGCTTTCTTT. Its protein is CASSLVGPLGTEAFF. This sequence joins TRBV7-8 and TRBJ1-1, with D tentatively TRBD1 (5 bases). CDR3 size: 15 residues. V was trimmed by 1 base and J by 4 bases, leaving 13 bases between them. The V gene's germline CDR1 is SGHVS and CDR2 FQNEAQ.

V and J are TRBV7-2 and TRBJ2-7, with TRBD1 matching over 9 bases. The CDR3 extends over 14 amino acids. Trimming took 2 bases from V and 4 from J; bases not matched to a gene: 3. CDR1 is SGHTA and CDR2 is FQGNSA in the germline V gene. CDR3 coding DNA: TGTGCCAGCAGCTTAATGGGACAGGGATACGAGCAGTACTTC. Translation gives CASSLMGQGYEQYF.

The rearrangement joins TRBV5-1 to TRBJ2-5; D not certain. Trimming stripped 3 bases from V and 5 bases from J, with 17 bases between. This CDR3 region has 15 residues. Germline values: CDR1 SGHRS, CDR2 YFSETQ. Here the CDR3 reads CASSSWSGLSETQYF. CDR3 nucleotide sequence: TGCGCCAGCAGCTCCTGGTCTGGGCTCTCCGAGACCCAGTACTTC.

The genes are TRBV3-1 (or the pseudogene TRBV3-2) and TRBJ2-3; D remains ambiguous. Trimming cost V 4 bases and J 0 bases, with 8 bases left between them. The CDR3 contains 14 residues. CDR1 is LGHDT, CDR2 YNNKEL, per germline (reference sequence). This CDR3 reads CASSPSSSTDTQYF. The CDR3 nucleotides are TGTGCCAGCAGCCCCAGTTCTAGCACAGATACGCAGTATTTT.

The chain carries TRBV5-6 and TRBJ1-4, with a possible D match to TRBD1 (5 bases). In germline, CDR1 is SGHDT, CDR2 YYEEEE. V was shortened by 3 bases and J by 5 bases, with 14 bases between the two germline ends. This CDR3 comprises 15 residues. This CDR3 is CASSWRSWGNEKLFF. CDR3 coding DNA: TGTGCCAGCAGCTGGAGGTCTTGGGGGAATGAAAAACTGTTTTTT.

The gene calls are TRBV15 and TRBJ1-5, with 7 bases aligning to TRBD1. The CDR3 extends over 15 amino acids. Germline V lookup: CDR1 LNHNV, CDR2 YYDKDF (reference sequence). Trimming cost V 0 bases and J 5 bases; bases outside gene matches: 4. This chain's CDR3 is CATSREGTADQPQHF. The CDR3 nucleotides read TGTGCCACCAGCAGAGAAGGGACAGCCGATCAGCCCCAGCATTTT.

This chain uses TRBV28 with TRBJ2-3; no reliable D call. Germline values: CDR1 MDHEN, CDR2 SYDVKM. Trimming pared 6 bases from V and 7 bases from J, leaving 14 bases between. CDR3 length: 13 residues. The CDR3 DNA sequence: TGTGCCAGCAGCCAGTATCCACTTAATACGCAGTATTTT. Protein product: CASSQYPLNTQYF.

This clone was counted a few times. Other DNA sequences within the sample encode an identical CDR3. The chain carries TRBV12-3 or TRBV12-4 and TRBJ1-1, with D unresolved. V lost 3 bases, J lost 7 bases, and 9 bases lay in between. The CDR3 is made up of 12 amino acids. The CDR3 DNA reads TGTGCCAGCAGTTTGGGCACGGGTGAAGCTTTCTTT. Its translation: CASSLGTGEAFF.

The CDR3 loop is CASSEVVAGAAYNEQFF. The CDR3 DNA is TGTGCCAGCAGTGAAGTGGTAGCGGGGGCCGCCTACAATGAGCAGTTCTTC. The chain combines TRBV6-1 with TRBJ2-1, with 9 nucleotides matching TRBD2. The V gene's germline CDR1 is MNHNS and CDR2 SASEGT. The junction had 6 bases not matched to a gene; V was cut back by 1 base and J by 2 bases. CDR3 size: 17 residues.

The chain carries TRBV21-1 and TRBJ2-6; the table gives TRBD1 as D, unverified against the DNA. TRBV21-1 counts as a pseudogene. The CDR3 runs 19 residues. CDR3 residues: CASSHQLRTGLSGANVLTF. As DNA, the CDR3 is TGTGCCAGCAGCCACCAATTGAGGACAGGGCTATCTGGGGCCAACGTCCTGACTTTC.

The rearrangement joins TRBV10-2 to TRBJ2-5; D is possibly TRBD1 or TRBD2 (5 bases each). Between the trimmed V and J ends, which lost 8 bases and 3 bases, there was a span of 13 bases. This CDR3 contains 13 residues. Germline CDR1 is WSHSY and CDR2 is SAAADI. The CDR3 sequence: CASEGYTEETQYF. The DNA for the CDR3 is TGCGCCAGCGAGGGGTATACAGAAGAGACCCAGTACTTC.

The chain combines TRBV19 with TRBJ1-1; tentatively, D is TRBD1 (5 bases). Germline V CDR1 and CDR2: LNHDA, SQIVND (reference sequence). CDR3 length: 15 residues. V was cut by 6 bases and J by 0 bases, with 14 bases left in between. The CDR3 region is CASRLFGGVNTEAFF. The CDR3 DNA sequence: TGTGCCAGTAGGTTATTTGGAGGGGTGAACACTGAAGCTTTCTTT.

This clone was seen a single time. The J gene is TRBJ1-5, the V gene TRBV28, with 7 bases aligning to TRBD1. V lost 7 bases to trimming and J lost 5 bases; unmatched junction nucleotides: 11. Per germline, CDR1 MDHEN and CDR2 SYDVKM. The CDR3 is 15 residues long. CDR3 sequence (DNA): TGTGCCAGCAATGATCCAGGGGGTGGCGATCAGCCCCAGCATTTT. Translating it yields CASNDPGGGDQPQHF. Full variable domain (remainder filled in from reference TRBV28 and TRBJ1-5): DVKVTQSSRYLVKRTGEKVFLECVQDMDHENMFWYRQDPGLGLRLIYFSYDVKMKEKGDIPEGYSVSREKKERFSLILESASTNQTSMYLCASNDPGGGDQPQHFGDGTRLSIL.

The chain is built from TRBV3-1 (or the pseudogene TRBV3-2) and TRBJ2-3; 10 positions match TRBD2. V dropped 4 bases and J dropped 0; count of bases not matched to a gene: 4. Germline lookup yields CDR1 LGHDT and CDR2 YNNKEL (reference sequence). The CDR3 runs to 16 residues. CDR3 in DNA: TGTGCCAGCAGCCGAGGGACTAGCGAAAGCACAGATACGCAGTATTTT. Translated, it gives CASSRGTSESTDTQYF.

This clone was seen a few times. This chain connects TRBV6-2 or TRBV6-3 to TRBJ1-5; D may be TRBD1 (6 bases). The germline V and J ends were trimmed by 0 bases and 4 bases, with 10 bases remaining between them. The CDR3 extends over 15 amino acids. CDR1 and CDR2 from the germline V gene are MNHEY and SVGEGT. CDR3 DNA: TGTGCCAGCAGTTACTCGGGGGGCGCAAATCAGCCCCAGCATTTT. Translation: CASSYSGGANQPQHF.

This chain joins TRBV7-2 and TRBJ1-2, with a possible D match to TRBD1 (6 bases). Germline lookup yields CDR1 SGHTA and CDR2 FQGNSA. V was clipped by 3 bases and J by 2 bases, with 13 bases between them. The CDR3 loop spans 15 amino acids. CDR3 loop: CASSLDSTANYGYTF. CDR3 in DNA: TGTGCCAGCAGCTTGGACAGTACCGCGAACTATGGCTACACCTTC. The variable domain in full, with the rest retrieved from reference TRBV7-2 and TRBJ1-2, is GAGVSQSPSNKVTEKGKDVELRCDPISGHTALYWYRQSLGQGLEFLIYFQGNSAPDKSGLPSDRFSAERTGGSVSTLTIQRTQQEDSAVYLCASSLDSTANYGYTFGSGTRLTVV.

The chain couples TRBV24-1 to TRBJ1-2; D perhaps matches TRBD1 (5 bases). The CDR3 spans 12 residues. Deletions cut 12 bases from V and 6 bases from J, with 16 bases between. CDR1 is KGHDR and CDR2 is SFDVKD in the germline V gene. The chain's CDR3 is CASLGGSHGYTF. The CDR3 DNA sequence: TGTGCCTCCCTGGGGGGTAGCCATGGCTACACCTTC.

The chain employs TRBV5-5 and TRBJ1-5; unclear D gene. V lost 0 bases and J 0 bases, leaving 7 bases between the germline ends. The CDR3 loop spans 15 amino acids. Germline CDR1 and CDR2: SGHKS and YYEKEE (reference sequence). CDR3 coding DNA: TGTGCCAGCAGCTTGGGAGTCTATAGCAATCAGCCCCAGCATTTT. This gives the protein CASSLGVYSNQPQHF.

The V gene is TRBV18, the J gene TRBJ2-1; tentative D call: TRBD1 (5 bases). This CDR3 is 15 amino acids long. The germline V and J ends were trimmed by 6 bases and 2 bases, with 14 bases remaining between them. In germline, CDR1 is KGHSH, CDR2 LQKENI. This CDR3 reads CASSTDQGPYNEQFF. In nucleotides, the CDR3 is TGTGCCAGCTCCACCGATCAGGGCCCCTACAATGAGCAGTTCTTC. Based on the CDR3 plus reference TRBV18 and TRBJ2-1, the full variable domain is NAGVMQNPRHLVRRRGQEARLRCSPMKGHSHVYWYRQLPEEGLKFMVYLQKENIIDESGMPKERFSAEFPKEGPSILRIQQVVRGDSAAYFCASSTDQGPYNEQFFGPGTRLTVL.

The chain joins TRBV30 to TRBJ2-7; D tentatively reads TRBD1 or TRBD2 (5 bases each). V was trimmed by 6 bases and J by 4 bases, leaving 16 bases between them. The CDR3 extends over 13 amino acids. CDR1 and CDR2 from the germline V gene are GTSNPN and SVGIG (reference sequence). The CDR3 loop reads CACLAGDGYEQYF. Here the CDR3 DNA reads TGTGCCTGCTTGGCCGGGGACGGTTACGAGCAGTACTTC.

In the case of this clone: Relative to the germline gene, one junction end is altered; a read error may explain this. The CDR3 DNA reads as TGTGCCTGGAGTCTGTACAGGCCACCGTACAGTGAGCAGTTCTTC. Amino acids: CAWSLYRPPYSEQFF. The rearrangement links TRBV30 to TRBJ2-1; possibly TRBD1 for D (5 bases). The CDR3 spans 15 residues. CDR1 GTSNPN and CDR2 SVGIG come from the germline V gene (reference sequence).

CDR3 sequence reads: CASSYRDPKTPLHF. The CDR3 bases are TGTGCCAGCAGTTACCGGGACCCGAAAACACCCCTCCACTTT. The chain joins TRBV6-5 to TRBJ1-6; a weak D match, TRBD1 (5 bases). Trimming took 2 bases from V and 11 from J, leaving 13 bases between them. The CDR3 consists of 14 residues. The germline gives CDR1 MNHEY, CDR2 SVGAGI.

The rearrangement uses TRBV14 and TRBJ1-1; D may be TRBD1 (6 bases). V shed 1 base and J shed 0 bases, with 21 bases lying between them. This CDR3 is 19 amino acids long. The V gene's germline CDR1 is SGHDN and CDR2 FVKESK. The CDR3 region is CASSQVALGGRVMNTEAFF. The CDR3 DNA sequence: TGTGCCAGCAGCCAAGTGGCCCTCGGGGGGCGGGTAATGAACACTGAAGCTTTCTTT.

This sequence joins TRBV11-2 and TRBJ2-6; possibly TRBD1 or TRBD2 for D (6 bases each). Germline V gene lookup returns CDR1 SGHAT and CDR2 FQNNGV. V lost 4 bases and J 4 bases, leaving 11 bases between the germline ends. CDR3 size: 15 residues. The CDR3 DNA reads TGTGCCAGCAGCTCGGGGGCATCGGGGGCCAACGTCCTGACTTTC. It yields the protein CASSSGASGANVLTF. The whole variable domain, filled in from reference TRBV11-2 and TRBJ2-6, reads EAGVAQSPRYKIIEKRQSVAFWCNPISGHATLYWYQQILGQGPKLLIQFQNNGVVDDSQLPKDRFSAERLKGVDSTLKIQPAKLEDSAVYLCASSSGASGANVLTFGAGSRLTVL.

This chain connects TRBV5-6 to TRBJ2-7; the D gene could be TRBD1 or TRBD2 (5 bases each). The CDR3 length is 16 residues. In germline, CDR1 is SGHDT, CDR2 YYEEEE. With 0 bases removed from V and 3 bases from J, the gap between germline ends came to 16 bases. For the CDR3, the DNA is TGTGCCAGCAGCTTGGAGAGAGGGCAGGGTCTCTACGAGCAGTACTTC. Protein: CASSLERGQGLYEQYF.

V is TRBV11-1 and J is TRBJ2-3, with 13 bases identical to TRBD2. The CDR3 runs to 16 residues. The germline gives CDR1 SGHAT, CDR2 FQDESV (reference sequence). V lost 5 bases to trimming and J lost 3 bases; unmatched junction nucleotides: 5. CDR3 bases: TGTGCCAGCAGCCCCGGGACTAGCGGGGATACAGATACGCAGTATTTT. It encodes CASSPGTSGDTDTQYF.